The 19 T cell receptor beta chains presented below share a single source sample, sequenced in a study of blood T cells in healthy people across ages. Combining a sample-barcoded 5' primer with a J-beta primer mix, a second PCR ran for 7 to 11 cycles. TCRdb re-derived calls from the 5' RACE reads in MiXCR, one entry per CDR3 protein. The sample holds roughly 930,000 distinct CDR3 sequences, around 48% seen once. The sequenced sample consisted of blood. These receptors came from a man aged 25-45 years in good health.

On this clonotype itself: The junction departs from germline at one end; a sequencing error may be responsible. The V gene is TRBV6-5, the J gene TRBJ1-2; D is unresolved. This CDR3 contains 13 residues. The V gene's germline CDR1 is MNHEY and CDR2 SVGAGI. The CDR3 DNA follows: TGTGCCAGCAGTTACGGTACTAACGATGGCTACACCTTC. It is translated as CASSYGTNDGYTF.

This clonotype was counted at least ten times. The junction and the germline gene differ at one end; a read error may be behind it. The chain has TRBV5-6 and TRBJ2-1; 8 nucleotides align to TRBD2. Germline values: CDR1 SGHDT, CDR2 YYEEEE. The CDR3 runs to 15 residues. CDR3 in amino acids: CASSLAGGNYNEQFF. In nucleotides, the CDR3 is TGTGCCAGCAGTTTGGCGGGGGGAAACTACAATGAGCAGTTCTTC.

To note about this clonotype: The junction does not match germline at one end; this may be a read error. The rearrangement joins TRBV3-1 to TRBJ2-7; D unclear. There are 12 residues in the CDR3. The germline V gene has CDR1 LGHDT and CDR2 YNNKEL (reference sequence). The CDR3 region has the DNA TGTGTCAGCAGCCAAAACAGTCACGAGCAGTACTTC. Protein product: CVSSQNSHEQYF.

This clonotype was detected a few times. V and J are TRBV4-2 and TRBJ1-1, with 8 bases identical to TRBD1. Per germline, CDR1 LGHNA and CDR2 YNFKEQ. After removal of 5 bases from V and 3 bases from J, the junction contained 8 bases not matched to a gene. The CDR3 has 15 residues. CDR3 loop: CASSTPGGDYTEAFF. CDR3 DNA sequence: TGTGCCAGCAGCACACCAGGGGGCGACTACACTGAAGCTTTCTTT.

This rearrangement joins TRBV6-2 or TRBV6-3 to TRBJ1-1, with D possibly being TRBD1 (5 bases). This CDR3 is 13 amino acids long. From germline, CDR1 is MNHEY and CDR2 SVGEGT. Trimming cost V 2 bases and J 10 bases, with 14 bases left between them. As DNA, the CDR3 is TGTGCCAGCAGTTACCGCGCGGGGGACCGAGCTTTCTTT. This sequence encodes CASSYRAGDRAFF.

This clonotype was counted a single time. Compared with germline, one end of the junction differs, possibly owing to a read error. This chain uses TRBV20-1 with TRBJ2-7, with D perhaps TRBD1 (6 bases). CDR1 and CDR2 (germline): DFQATT, SNEGSKA (reference sequence). This CDR3 spans 15 amino acids. CDR3 loop: CSARPGDKSSDEQYF. The CDR3 DNA sequence: TGCAGTGCTAGACCAGGGGATAAGAGCTCCGACGAGCAGTACTTC.

This clonotype was picked up a small number of times. The chain is built from TRBV12-3 or TRBV12-4 and TRBJ2-3; 9 nucleotides line up with TRBD2. This CDR3 is built from 17 residues. With 3 bases clipped from V and 4 bases from J, the junction kept 11 bases outside the gene matches. CDR3 protein: CASSLLVLLAGSDTQYF. CDR3 nucleotides: TGTGCCAGCAGTTTGCTCGTTTTGCTAGCGGGGTCAGATACGCAGTATTTT.

The chain uses TRBV27 and TRBJ2-1, with 7 bases that match TRBD1. Germline V lookup: CDR1 MNHEY, CDR2 SMNVEV (reference sequence). V was pared by 6 bases and J by 0 bases, with 5 bases of the junction left unmatched. The CDR3 covers 15 residues. In nucleotides, the CDR3 is TGTGCCAGCAGCCGGGGACAGTTCTCCTACAATGAGCAGTTCTTC. Protein: CASSRGQFSYNEQFF.

The chain combines TRBV4-1 with TRBJ1-2, with TRBD1 matching 8 bases. V shed 1 base, J shed 6 bases, and the junction held 1 base outside the gene matches. CDR1 and CDR2 (germline): MGHRA, YSYEKL. This CDR3 is built from 13 residues. This CDR3 is CASSQAGQDGYTF. The CDR3 nucleotides read TGCGCCAGCAGCCAAGCGGGACAGGATGGCTACACCTTC.

J is TRBJ1-2 and V is TRBV12-5; 8 positions match TRBD1. Germline V gives CDR1 LGHNT, CDR2 FRNRAP. The V and J ends lost 4 bases and 0 bases, in that order; junction bases with no gene match: 7. The CDR3 has 16 residues. The CDR3 loop is CASGSTGASANYGYTF. CDR3 coding DNA: TGTGCTAGTGGTTCGACAGGGGCAAGCGCTAACTATGGCTACACCTTC.

In its sample, this clonotype was seen a few times. This sequence joins TRBV20-1 and TRBJ2-1; 10 bases align to TRBD2. V dropped 0 bases and J dropped 7; count of bases not matched to a gene: 15. The CDR3 runs to 18 residues. In germline, CDR1 is DFQATT, CDR2 SNEGSKA (reference sequence). The CDR3 nucleotides are TGCAGTGCTAGAGATCCTGGGGAAGCGGGGGGGCCGAGAAATGAGCAGTTCTTC. Translating it yields CSARDPGEAGGPRNEQFF.

There are a few counts of this clonotype. The chain recombines TRBV7-8 with TRBJ2-7; a weak D match, TRBD2 (6 bases). The V and J ends lost 6 bases and 2 bases respectively, with 14 bases between them. In germline, CDR1 is SGHVS, CDR2 FQNEAQ. The CDR3 length is 14 residues. The CDR3 coding sequence is TGTGCCAGCAGGTGGGGGGTCTCCCCCTACGAGCAGTACTTC. Translating it yields CASRWGVSPYEQYF.

This clonotype was counted between two and nine times. This chain joins TRBV7-3 and TRBJ2-1; 9 nucleotides line up with TRBD1. CDR1 SGHTA and CDR2 FQGTGA come from the germline V gene. Trimming cost V 8 bases and J 0 bases; bases outside gene matches: 5. This CDR3 is 15 amino acids long. The DNA of the CDR3 is TGTGCCAGCGGACAGGGGCCTAGCTCCTACAATGAGCAGTTCTTC. Protein: CASGQGPSSYNEQFF.

The chain uses TRBV30 and TRBJ2-1; D gene uncertain. The germline V gene encodes CDR1 GTSNPN and CDR2 SVGIG (reference sequence). The CDR3 loop spans 13 amino acids. The V and J ends lost 3 bases and 1 base respectively, with 7 bases between them. The CDR3 bases are TGTGCCTGGAGGGCGGATTCCTACAATGAGCAGTTCTTC. It codes for CAWRADSYNEQFF.

V is TRBV7-3 and J is TRBJ2-1; tentative D call: TRBD2 (5 bases). The CDR3 contains 16 residues. The germline V gene has CDR1 SGHTA and CDR2 FQGTGA. V shed 5 bases and J shed 2 bases, with 16 bases lying between them. This chain's CDR3 is CASSGSLAEAYNEQFF. Here the CDR3 DNA reads TGTGCCAGCAGCGGCTCGCTAGCTGAAGCCTACAATGAGCAGTTCTTC.

The V call is TRBV9, the J call TRBJ2-1, with D unclear. This CDR3 has 15 amino acids. V lost 2 bases, J lost 0 bases, and 9 bases lay in between. CDR1 is SGDLS and CDR2 is YYNGEE in the germline V gene. CDR3 nucleotide sequence: TGTGCCAGCAGCGTGCAGGAAAGCTCCTACAATGAGCAGTTCTTC. This codes for CASSVQESSYNEQFF.

This chain connects TRBV15 to TRBJ2-3; possibly TRBD1 for D (5 bases). The CDR3 contains 14 residues. With 0 bases removed from V and 7 bases from J, the gap between germline ends came to 11 bases. Germline V gene data show CDR1 as LNHNV and CDR2 as YYDKDF (reference sequence). The CDR3 spells CATSRDNDRNTQYF. CDR3 bases: TGTGCCACCAGCAGAGATAACGACAGAAATACGCAGTATTTT.

This clonotype was counted only a few times. The chain couples TRBV3-1 to TRBJ2-1; no firm D call. Trimming took 3 bases from V and 7 from J, leaving 22 bases between them. The germline gives CDR1 LGHDT, CDR2 YNNKEL (reference sequence). The CDR3 consists of 17 residues. The CDR3 protein is CASSQGFRAPGGNEQFF. DNA of the CDR3: TGTGCCAGCAGCCAGGGGTTCCGGGCCCCTGGCGGAAATGAGCAGTTCTTC.

This chain uses TRBV6-5 with TRBJ2-5; 7 nucleotides align to TRBD1. CDR1 is MNHEY and CDR2 is SVGAGI in the germline V gene. The V segment lost 6 bases and the J segment 7 bases; nucleotides outside the gene matches: 11. The CDR3 extends over 14 amino acids. CDR3 nucleotides: TGTGCCAGCAGAGGAAGAGGGACAGAGGGGACCCAGTACTTC. It translates to CASRGRGTEGTQYF.